These 32 T cell receptor beta chains were all obtained from the same sample, sequenced in a study of blood T cell repertoires in COVID-19 (dated by TCRdb to about 2020). Library prep was done by the immunoSEQ multiplex PCR assay. The immuneACCESS repertoire file appears here via TCRdb, limited to in-frame rearrangements. These files lack a portion of the clones; in checked studies, under half of the deficit traces to unresolved V genes, and the cause of the others is not known. The sample contains roughly 120,000 clones, about 92% of them found a single time. The ten largest clones add up to about 4% of the sample. Input material: peripheral blood. These receptors all come from a man in his forties or fifties with active COVID-19.

This sequence joins TRBV6-5 and TRBJ1-2; 9 bases are a match to TRBD1. In germline, CDR1 is MNHEY, CDR2 SVGAGI. V lost 11 bases to trimming and J lost 4 bases; unmatched junction nucleotides: 5. The CDR3 contains 12 residues. CDR3 residues: CASTGGGYGYTF. CDR3 DNA: TGTGCCTCTACAGGGGGCGGCTATGGCTACACCTTC.

This rearrangement joins TRBV19 to TRBJ1-6; D is undetermined. The CDR3 has 13 residues. CDR1 is LNHDA and CDR2 is SQIVND in the germline V gene (reference sequence). Trimming pared 8 bases from V and 10 bases from J, leaving 15 bases between. The CDR3 sequence is CASHQYLASPLHF. CDR3 DNA: TGTGCCAGTCACCAGTATCTCGCCTCACCCCTCCACTTT.

The chain recombines TRBV5-1 with TRBJ1-5; D may be TRBD1 (5 bases). The germline V gene has CDR1 SGHRS and CDR2 YFSETQ. This CDR3 is 16 amino acids long. The V and J ends lost 4 bases and 8 bases respectively, with 22 bases between them. The DNA for the CDR3 is TGCGCCAGCAGCGAAACCGGGGCCGCCGGGAGGGAGCCCCAGCATTTT. It translates to CASSETGAAGREPQHF.

The rearrangement links TRBV19 to TRBJ2-7, with 9 bases identical to TRBD1. CDR3 length equals 13 residues. Germline CDR1 reads LNHDA; CDR2 reads SQIVND (reference sequence). The J segment lost 0 bases and the V segment lost 6 bases, leaving 0 bases of the junction unmatched. In DNA, the CDR3 is TGTGCCAGTAGGGGACAGGGCTCCTACGAGCAGTACTTC. This codes for CASRGQGSYEQYF.

The chain has TRBV7-9 and TRBJ2-3; the D gene is possibly TRBD2 (6 bases). The germline V gene encodes CDR1 SEHNR and CDR2 FQNEAQ (reference sequence). V lost 4 bases and J lost 8, with 10 bases in between. The CDR3 extends over 12 amino acids. CDR3 DNA sequence: TGTGCCAGCAGCTCGGGACTGAGTACGCAGTATTTT. Protein: CASSSGLSTQYF.

The chain has TRBV6-2 or TRBV6-3 and TRBJ2-1, with 8 bases identical to TRBD1. Germline CDR1 is MNHEY and CDR2 is SVGEGT. The ends lost 5 bases at V and 7 bases at J; junction bases unmatched: 10. This CDR3 has 15 residues. The CDR3 DNA sequence: TGTGCCAGCAGTCAAATGGCAGGGGGCAGGAATGAGCAGTTCTTC. This sequence encodes CASSQMAGGRNEQFF.

This clone has just one count. The V call is TRBV6-4, the J call TRBJ1-2, with D unclear. Germline CDR1 and CDR2: MRHNA and SNTAGT. V dropped 2 bases and J dropped 8 bases, with 9 bases sitting between them. The CDR3 runs 12 residues. DNA of the CDR3: TGTGCCAGCAGTGACGTTTCAGGAGGCTACACCTTC. This encodes CASSDVSGGYTF.

The J gene is TRBJ2-7, the V gene TRBV6-5; possible D gene TRBD1, 5 bases. Trimming shortened V by 4 bases and J by 2 bases, and 15 bases separated the two germline ends. CDR1 MNHEY and CDR2 SVGAGI come from the germline V gene. The CDR3 has 15 residues. The DNA for the CDR3 is TGTGCCAGCAGTTCGGGCGGACATCAGGCCTACGAGCAGTACTTC. Translation: CASSSGGHQAYEQYF.

This chain links TRBV18 with TRBJ2-7; TRBD1 matches 7 bases. V was pared by 3 bases and J by 2 bases, with 4 bases of the junction left unmatched. Germline-derived CDR1 and CDR2 are KGHSH and LQKENI. The length of the CDR3 is 14 residues. This chain's CDR3 is CASSPLDRAYEQYF. The CDR3 nucleotides are TGTGCCAGCTCACCCCTCGACAGGGCCTACGAGCAGTACTTC.

This clone was detected only a few times. The chain joins TRBV2 to TRBJ1-2; the D is unclear. Trimming left V 1 base short and J 3 bases short, with 6 bases between. From germline, CDR1 is SNHLY and CDR2 FYNNEI. This CDR3 is 13 amino acids long. CDR3 sequence (DNA): TGTGCCAGCAGTGAAGGGGAGGACTATGGCTACACCTTC. Its protein is CASSEGEDYGYTF.

V usage is TRBV7-3 and J usage is TRBJ1-3; 7 bases map to TRBD1. The CDR3 consists of 16 residues. V dropped 5 bases and J dropped 0; count of bases not matched to a gene: 7. Germline loops: CDR1 SGHTA, CDR2 FQGTGA. The CDR3 reads CASSLGTANSGNTIYF. CDR3 coding DNA: TGTGCCAGCAGCCTTGGGACAGCCAACTCTGGAAACACCATATATTTT. The full variable domain, with the rest looked up from reference TRBV7-3 and TRBJ1-3, is GAGVSQTPSNKVTEKGKYVELRCDPISGHTALYWYRQSLGQGPEFLIYFQGTGAADDSGLPNDRFFAVRPEGSVSTLKIQRTERGDSAVYLCASSLGTANSGNTIYFGEGSWLTVV.

CDR3 loop: CASTNYPTGHTEAFF. Here the CDR3 DNA reads TGTGCCAGCACCAACTACCCGACAGGGCACACTGAAGCTTTCTTT. The chain links TRBV6-5 to TRBJ1-1; 7 nucleotides agree with TRBD1. Germline V gives CDR1 MNHEY, CDR2 SVGAGI. Trimming cost V 7 bases and J 3 bases; bases outside gene matches: 11. CDR3 length: 15 amino acids.

This chain links TRBV19 with TRBJ1-4; 7 bases line up with TRBD1. Germline CDR1 is LNHDA and CDR2 is SQIVND (reference sequence). V dropped 1 base and J dropped 7; count of bases not matched to a gene: 6. The CDR3 contains 15 residues. CDR3: CASSIGQGWTEKLFF. The CDR3 DNA is TGTGCCAGTAGTATAGGACAGGGATGGACTGAAAAACTGTTTTTT.

J is TRBJ1-2 and V is TRBV9; 7 nucleotides align to TRBD1. Trimming removed 4 bases from V and 0 bases from J; junction bases left unmatched: 6. CDR3 length: 15 residues. Germline values: CDR1 SGDLS, CDR2 YYNGEE. CDR3 nucleotides: TGTGCCAGCAGCTCCGAGACAGGGCCTAACTATGGCTACACCTTC. This encodes CASSSETGPNYGYTF.

The chain couples TRBV5-1 to TRBJ2-7; D is perhaps TRBD1 (6 bases). V gave up 0 bases and J gave up 2 bases, with 6 bases separating them. CDR3 length: 13 residues. Germline CDR1 and CDR2: SGHRS and YFSETQ. CDR3 coding DNA: TGCGCCAGCAGCTTGGACAGGGCCTACGAGCAGTACTTC. It is translated as CASSLDRAYEQYF. Looking up the rest from reference TRBV5-1 and TRBJ2-7 gives the full variable domain: KAGVTQTPRYLIKTRGQQVTLSCSPISGHRSVSWYQQTPGQGLQFLFEYFSETQRNKGNFPGRFSGRQFSNSRSEMNVSTLELGDSALYLCASSLDRAYEQYFGPGTRLTVT.

V and J are TRBV18 and TRBJ2-5; 10 bases fit TRBD2. Germline V gives CDR1 KGHSH, CDR2 LQKENI. With V trimmed by 2 bases and J by 6 bases, 9 bases remained unmatched. The CDR3 sequence is 16 residues long. The CDR3 DNA sequence: TGTGCCAGCTCACCATTTCTAGCGGGGGACCTACAGACCCAGTACTTC. Amino acids: CASSPFLAGDLQTQYF.

This sequence joins TRBV7-2 and TRBJ2-1; D unclear. This CDR3 spans 12 amino acids. Germline values: CDR1 SGHTA, CDR2 FQGNSA. V shed 5 bases and J shed 8 bases, with 10 bases lying between them. The DNA of the CDR3 is TGTGCCAGCAGCATTAGCAGCCATGAGCAGTTCTTC. This translates into CASSISSHEQFF.

This chain links TRBV11-3 with TRBJ1-6; 8 positions agree with TRBD1. Per germline, CDR1 SGHNT and CDR2 YENEEA. The CDR3 extends over 13 amino acids. The junction had 6 bases not matched to a gene; V was cut back by 3 bases and J by 14 bases. In DNA form, the CDR3 reads TGTGCCAGCAGCTTCGGACAGGGTGGAACCCTCCACTTT. Translated, it gives CASSFGQGGTLHF.

The chain couples TRBV7-9 to TRBJ2-5, with 9 bases identical to TRBD1. The CDR3 sequence is 15 residues long. Germline lookup yields CDR1 SEHNR and CDR2 FQNEAQ (reference sequence). The V segment lost 8 bases and the J segment 5 bases; nucleotides outside the gene matches: 12. As DNA, the CDR3 is TGTGCCAGCGACCGGACAGGGGAAAAGGGGGAGACCCAGTACTTC. Its translation: CASDRTGEKGETQYF.

V gene TRBV6-1 combines with J gene TRBJ2-7, with 12 nucleotides matching TRBD2. Germline values: CDR1 MNHNS, CDR2 SASEGT. V was clipped by 0 bases and J by 4 bases; unmatched bases: 1. This CDR3 contains 15 residues. CDR3 residues: CASSEATSGGYEQYF. The CDR3 nucleotides read TGTGCCAGCAGTGAAGCGACTAGCGGGGGTTACGAGCAGTACTTC.

CDR3 protein: CASSPLGLARSGELFF. The CDR3 region has the DNA TGTGCCAGCAGCCCACTGGGACTAGCTAGGTCCGGGGAGCTGTTTTTT. The V call is TRBV11-2, the J call TRBJ2-2, with 9 positions matching TRBD2. Trimming took 5 bases from V and 6 from J; bases not matched to a gene: 10. The CDR3 runs to 16 residues. Germline V gives CDR1 SGHAT, CDR2 FQNNGV.

The chain carries TRBV5-4 and TRBJ2-7; D might be TRBD1 (5 bases). Trimming removed 1 base at V and 6 bases at J, with 14 bases between. CDR1 and CDR2 from the germline V gene are SGHNT and YYREEE (reference sequence). The CDR3 spans 14 residues. This chain's CDR3 is CASSLKGMDPEQYF. In DNA form, the CDR3 reads TGTGCCAGCAGCTTGAAGGGGATGGACCCCGAGCAGTACTTC.

This chain joins TRBV11-2 and TRBJ2-7; D gene ambiguous. Per the germline V gene, CDR1 is SGHAT and CDR2 is FQNNGV. Trimming stripped 3 bases from V and 0 bases from J, with 6 bases between. This CDR3 spans 13 amino acids. The CDR3 loop is CASSLTNSYEQYF. CDR3 nucleotides: TGTGCCAGCAGCTTGACAAACTCCTACGAGCAGTACTTC.

The genes are TRBV14 and TRBJ2-2; D not resolved. Germline V gene lookup returns CDR1 SGHDN and CDR2 FVKESK. V shed 4 bases and J shed 5 bases, with 5 bases lying between them. The CDR3 is made up of 12 amino acids. CDR3 bases: TGTGCCAGCAGCCGACAAACCGGGGAGCTGTTTTTT. This encodes CASSRQTGELFF.

CDR3 residues: CASSTRRDTEAFF. In DNA, the CDR3 is TGTGCCAGTAGTACCCGCCGGGACACTGAAGCTTTCTTT. This chain uses TRBV19 with TRBJ1-1; D remains ambiguous. Trimming shortened V by 4 bases and J by 3 bases, and 9 bases separated the two germline ends. This CDR3 spans 13 amino acids. Germline values: CDR1 LNHDA, CDR2 SQIVND (reference sequence).

The chain combines TRBV9 with TRBJ1-6; D gene uncertain. There are 14 residues in the CDR3. Germline V gene sequence: CDR1 SGDLS, CDR2 YYNGEE. Trimming took off 2 bases at V and 7 bases at J, with 10 bases between the two ends. The CDR3 sequence: CASSVLEGNSPLHF. CDR3 DNA sequence: TGTGCCAGCAGCGTTTTGGAGGGAAATTCACCCCTCCACTTT.

The chain has TRBV7-7 and TRBJ2-4; tentatively, D is TRBD2 (7 bases). Trimming took 5 bases from V and 1 from J, leaving 15 bases between them. From germline, CDR1 is SSHAT and CDR2 FNYEAQ (reference sequence). The CDR3 spans 16 residues. CDR3: CASSRGASLAKNIQYF. The CDR3 bases are TGTGCCAGCAGCCGGGGGGCCAGTCTGGCCAAAAACATTCAGTACTTC.

As DNA, the CDR3 is TGTGCCAGCAGCGTAGTCGGTGGGAGCCGTGGCGGCACCGGGGAGCTGTTTTTT. Its protein product is CASSVVGGSRGGTGELFF. This sequence joins TRBV9 and TRBJ2-2, with D perhaps TRBD2 (5 bases). The CDR3 runs to 18 residues. Germline V gene data show CDR1 as SGDLS and CDR2 as YYNGEE. Trimming removed 0 bases at V and 4 bases at J, with 19 bases between.

The CDR3 DNA sequence: TGTGCCAGCAGTTCTACTAGCCACTACAATGAGCAGTTCTTC. It specifies CASSSTSHYNEQFF. The chain has TRBV6-6 and TRBJ2-1; tentatively, D is TRBD2 (6 bases). Germline V gives CDR1 MNHNY, CDR2 SVGAGI (reference sequence). The V and J ends lost 4 bases and 3 bases respectively, with 10 bases between them. This CDR3 is 14 amino acids long.

The chain uses TRBV19 and TRBJ1-1, with D perhaps TRBD1 (5 bases). The V end lost 3 bases, the J end lost 6 bases, and 11 bases lay between the germline ends. The CDR3 consists of 13 residues. Germline-derived CDR1 and CDR2 are LNHDA and SQIVND (reference sequence). The DNA for the CDR3 is TGTGCCAGTAGTATCGGCAGGGTGGCTGAAGCTTTCTTT. It translates to CASSIGRVAEAFF. Supplemented by reference TRBV19 and TRBJ1-1, the full variable domain reads DGGITQSPKYLFRKEGQNVTLSCEQNLNHDAMYWYRQDPGQGLRLIYYSQIVNDFQKGDIAEGYSVSREKKESFPLTVTSAQKNPTAFYLCASSIGRVAEAFFGQGTRLTVV.

This chain connects TRBV9 to TRBJ2-3; D is undetermined. The CDR3 consists of 12 residues. CDR1 and CDR2 (germline): SGDLS, YYNGEE. Trimming left V 5 bases short and J 2 bases short, with 6 bases between. CDR3 nucleotides: TGTGCCAGCAGTTCACACACAGATACGCAGTATTTT. Amino acids: CASSSHTDTQYF.

The chain joins TRBV5-1 to TRBJ2-1, with D perhaps matching TRBD2 (6 bases). CDR3 size: 14 residues. Germline CDR1 is SGHRS and CDR2 is YFSETQ. Trimming shortened V by 4 bases and J by 0 bases, and 8 bases separated the two germline ends. CDR3 DNA sequence: TGCGCCAGCAGCCTCGGGAGCTCCTACAATGAGCAGTTCTTC. Amino acids: CASSLGSSYNEQFF.